This T cell receptor (beta chain) was sequenced during a study of shared clonotypes between healthy human individuals. Researchers ran the assay at a deep level. Produced via immunoSEQ multiplex PCR; TCRdb's table is partial and in-frame only. The data show a few million clones, around 92% seen once. The CDR3 totals 16 residues. V was cut by 3 bases and J by 1 base, with 15 bases left in between. From germline, CDR1 is LNHDA and CDR2 SQIVND (reference sequence). The TCR was taken from a man aged 18 to 29 in good health. Some clones in this sample may be carry-over from other donors' samples. The chain joins TRBV19 to TRBJ1-1; weak D call: TRBD1 (5 bases). Specimen: naive CD4+ T cells from PBMCs. As for subset: CD45RA+ positively selected. The CDR3 sequence is CASSIEAGKPNTEAFF. The CDR3 region has the DNA TGTGCCAGTAGTATTGAAGCAGGGAAACCGAACACTGAAGCTTTCTTT.